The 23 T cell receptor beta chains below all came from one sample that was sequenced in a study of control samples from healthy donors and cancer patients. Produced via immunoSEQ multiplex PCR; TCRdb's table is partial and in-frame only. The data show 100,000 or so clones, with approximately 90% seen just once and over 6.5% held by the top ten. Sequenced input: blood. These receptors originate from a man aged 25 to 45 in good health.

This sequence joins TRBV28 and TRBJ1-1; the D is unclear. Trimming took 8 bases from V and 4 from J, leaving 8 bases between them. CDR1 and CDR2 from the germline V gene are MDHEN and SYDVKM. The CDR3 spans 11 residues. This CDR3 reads CASGYGTEAFF. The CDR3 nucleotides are TGTGCCAGCGGCTACGGCACTGAAGCTTTCTTT. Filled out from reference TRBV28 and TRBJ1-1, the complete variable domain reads DVKVTQSSRYLVKRTGEKVFLECVQDMDHENMFWYRQDPGLGLRLIYFSYDVKMKEKGDIPEGYSVSREKKERFSLILESASTNQTSMYLCASGYGTEAFFGQGTRLTVV.

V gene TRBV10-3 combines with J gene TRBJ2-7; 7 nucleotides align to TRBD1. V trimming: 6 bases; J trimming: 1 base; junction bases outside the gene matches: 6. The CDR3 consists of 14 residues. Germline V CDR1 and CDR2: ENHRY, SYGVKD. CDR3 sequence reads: CAIRSGTESYEQYV. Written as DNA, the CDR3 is TGTGCCATCAGATCCGGGACAGAATCCTACGAGCAGTACGTC.

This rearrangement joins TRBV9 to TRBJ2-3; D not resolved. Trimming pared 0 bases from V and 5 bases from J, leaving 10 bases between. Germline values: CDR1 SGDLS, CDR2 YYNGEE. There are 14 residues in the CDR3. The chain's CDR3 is CASSVATGRDTQYF. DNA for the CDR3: TGTGCCAGCAGCGTAGCGACGGGCAGAGATACGCAGTATTTT.

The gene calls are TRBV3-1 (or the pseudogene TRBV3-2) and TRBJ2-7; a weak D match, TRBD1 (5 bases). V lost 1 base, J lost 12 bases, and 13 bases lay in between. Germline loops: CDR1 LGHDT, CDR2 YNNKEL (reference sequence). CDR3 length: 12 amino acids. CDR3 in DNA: TGTGCCAGCAGCCAAGGAGAAGGGGTGTCGTACTTC. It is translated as CASSQGEGVSYF.

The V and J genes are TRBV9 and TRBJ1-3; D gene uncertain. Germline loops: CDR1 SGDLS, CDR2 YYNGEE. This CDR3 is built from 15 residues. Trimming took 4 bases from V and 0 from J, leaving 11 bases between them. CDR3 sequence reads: CASSPQVPSGNTIYF. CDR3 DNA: TGTGCCAGCAGCCCGCAGGTCCCCTCTGGAAACACCATATATTTT.

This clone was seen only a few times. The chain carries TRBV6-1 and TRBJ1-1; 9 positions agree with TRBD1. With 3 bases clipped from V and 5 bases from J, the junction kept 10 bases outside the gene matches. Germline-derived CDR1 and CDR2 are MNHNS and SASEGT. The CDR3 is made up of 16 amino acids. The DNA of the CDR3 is TGTGCCAGCAGTGATTTACCGGGACAGGGTAAGACTGAAGCTTTCTTT. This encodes CASSDLPGQGKTEAFF.

DNA for the CDR3: TGTGCCAGCAGCCAAGACGGCCGTATGCCTTATGGCTACACCTTC. Amino acid sequence: CASSQDGRMPYGYTF. J is TRBJ1-2 and V is TRBV4-2; D is unclear. This CDR3 is built from 15 residues. Looked up from germline, CDR1 is LGHNA and CDR2 is YNFKEQ. V shed 0 bases and J shed 5 bases, with 13 bases lying between them.

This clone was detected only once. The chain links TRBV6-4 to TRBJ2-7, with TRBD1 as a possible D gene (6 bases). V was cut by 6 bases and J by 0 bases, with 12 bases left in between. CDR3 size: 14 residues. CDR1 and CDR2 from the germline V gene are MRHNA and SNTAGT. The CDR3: CASREDSHSYEQYF. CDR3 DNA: TGTGCCAGCAGGGAGGACAGCCACTCCTACGAGCAGTACTTC.

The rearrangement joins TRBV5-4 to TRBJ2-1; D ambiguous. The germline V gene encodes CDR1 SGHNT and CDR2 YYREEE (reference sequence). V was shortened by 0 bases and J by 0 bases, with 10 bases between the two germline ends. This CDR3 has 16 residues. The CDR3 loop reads CASSLGTQASYNEQFF. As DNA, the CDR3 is TGTGCCAGCAGCTTGGGTACACAAGCCTCCTACAATGAGCAGTTCTTC.

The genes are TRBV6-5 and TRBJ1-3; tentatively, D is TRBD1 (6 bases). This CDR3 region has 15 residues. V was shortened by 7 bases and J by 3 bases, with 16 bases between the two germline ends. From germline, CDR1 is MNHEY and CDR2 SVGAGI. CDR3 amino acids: CASTPTGGGGNTIYF. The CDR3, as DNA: TGTGCCAGCACCCCAACGGGGGGCGGTGGAAACACCATATATTTT.

The CDR3: CASSYSGSQGEQYF. The CDR3, as DNA: TGTGCCAGCAGTTACTCGGGATCCCAAGGCGAGCAGTACTTC. The genes are TRBV6-5 and TRBJ2-7; no reliable D call. Germline CDR1 and CDR2: MNHEY and SVGAGI. The V gene lost 0 bases and the J gene lost 6 bases, with 12 bases spanning the gap. This CDR3 region has 14 residues.

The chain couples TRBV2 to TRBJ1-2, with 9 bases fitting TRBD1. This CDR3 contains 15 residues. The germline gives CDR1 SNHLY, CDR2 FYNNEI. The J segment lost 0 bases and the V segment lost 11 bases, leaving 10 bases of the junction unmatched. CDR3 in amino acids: CAGQGSGRTNYGYTF. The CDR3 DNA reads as TGTGCCGGACAGGGGTCGGGTCGGACTAACTATGGCTACACCTTC.

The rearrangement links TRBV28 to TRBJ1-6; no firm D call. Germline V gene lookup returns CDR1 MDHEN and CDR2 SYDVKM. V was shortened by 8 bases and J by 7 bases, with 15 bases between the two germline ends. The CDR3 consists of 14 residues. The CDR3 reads CASVTSTRNSPLHF. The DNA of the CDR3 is TGTGCCAGCGTTACTTCGACTCGAAATTCACCCCTCCACTTT.

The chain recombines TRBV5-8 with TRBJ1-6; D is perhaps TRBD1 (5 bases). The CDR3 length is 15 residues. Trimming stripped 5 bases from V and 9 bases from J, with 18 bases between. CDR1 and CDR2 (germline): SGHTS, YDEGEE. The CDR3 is CASSPVMGRSSPLHF. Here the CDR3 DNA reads TGTGCCAGCAGTCCGGTTATGGGACGAAGTTCACCCCTCCACTTT. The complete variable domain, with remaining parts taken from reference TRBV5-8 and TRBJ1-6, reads EAGVTQSPTHLIKTRGQQATLRCSPISGHTSVYWYQQALGLGLQFLLWYDEGEERNRGNFPPRFSGRQFPNYSSELNVNALELEDSALYLCASSPVMGRSSPLHFGNGTRLTVT.

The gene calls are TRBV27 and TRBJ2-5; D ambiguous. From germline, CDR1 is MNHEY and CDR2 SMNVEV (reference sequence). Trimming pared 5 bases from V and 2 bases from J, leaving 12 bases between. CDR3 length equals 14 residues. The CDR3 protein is CASSNLQGQETQYF. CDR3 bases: TGTGCCAGCAGTAATCTTCAAGGGCAAGAGACCCAGTACTTC.

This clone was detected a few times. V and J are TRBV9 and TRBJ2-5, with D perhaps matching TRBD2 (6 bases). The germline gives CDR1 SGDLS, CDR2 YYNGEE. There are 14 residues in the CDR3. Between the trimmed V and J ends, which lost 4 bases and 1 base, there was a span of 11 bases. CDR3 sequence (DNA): TGTGCCAGCAGCTTCCGGGACTTCCAAGAGACCCAGTACTTC. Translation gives CASSFRDFQETQYF.

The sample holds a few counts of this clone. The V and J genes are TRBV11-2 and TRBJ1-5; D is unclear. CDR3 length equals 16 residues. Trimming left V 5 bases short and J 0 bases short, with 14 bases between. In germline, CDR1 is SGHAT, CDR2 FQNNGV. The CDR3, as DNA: TGTGCCAGCAGCAAAGAGAGGGCCGATAGCAATCAGCCCCAGCATTTT. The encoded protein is CASSKERADSNQPQHF.

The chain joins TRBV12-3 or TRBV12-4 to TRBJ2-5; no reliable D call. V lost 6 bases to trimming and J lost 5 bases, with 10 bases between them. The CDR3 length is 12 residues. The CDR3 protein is CASSPDGETQYF. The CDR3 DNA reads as TGTGCCAGCAGCCCTGATGGGGAGACCCAGTACTTC.

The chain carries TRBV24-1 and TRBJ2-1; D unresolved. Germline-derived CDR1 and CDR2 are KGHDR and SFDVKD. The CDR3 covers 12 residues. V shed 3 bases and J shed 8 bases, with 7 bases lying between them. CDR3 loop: CATSDTLDEQFF. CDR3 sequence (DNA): TGTGCCACCAGTGATACCCTAGATGAGCAGTTCTTC.

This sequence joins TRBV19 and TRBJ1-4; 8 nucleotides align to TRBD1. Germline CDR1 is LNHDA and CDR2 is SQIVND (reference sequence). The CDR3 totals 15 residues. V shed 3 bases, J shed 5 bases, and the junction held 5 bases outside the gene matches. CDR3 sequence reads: CASSIYRGNNEKLFF. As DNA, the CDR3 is TGTGCCAGTAGTATTTACAGGGGGAACAATGAAAAACTGTTTTTT.

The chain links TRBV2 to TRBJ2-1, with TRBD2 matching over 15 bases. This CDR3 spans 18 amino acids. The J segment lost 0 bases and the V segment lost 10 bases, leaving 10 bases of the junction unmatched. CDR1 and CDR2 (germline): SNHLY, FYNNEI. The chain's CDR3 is CATTGTSGRLGSYNEQFF. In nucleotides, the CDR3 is TGTGCCACGACCGGGACTAGCGGGAGGTTGGGCTCCTACAATGAGCAGTTCTTC. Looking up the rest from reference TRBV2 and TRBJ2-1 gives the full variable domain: EPEVTQTPSHQVTQMGQEVILRCVPISNHLYFYWYRQILGQKVEFLVSFYNNEISEKSEIFDDQFSVERPDGSNFTLKIRSTKLEDSAMYFCATTGTSGRLGSYNEQFFGPGTRLTVL.

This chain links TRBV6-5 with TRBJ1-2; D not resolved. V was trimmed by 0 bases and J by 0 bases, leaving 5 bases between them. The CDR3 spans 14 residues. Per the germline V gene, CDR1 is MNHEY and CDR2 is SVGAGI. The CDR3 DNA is TGTGCCAGCAGTTACTCGGATTCTAACTATGGCTACACCTTC. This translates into CASSYSDSNYGYTF.

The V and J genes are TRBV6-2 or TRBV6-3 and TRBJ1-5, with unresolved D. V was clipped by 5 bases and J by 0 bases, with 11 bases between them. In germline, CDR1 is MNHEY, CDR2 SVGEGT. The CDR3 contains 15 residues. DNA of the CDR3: TGTGCCAGCAGTCGGACCAGTAATAGCAATCAGCCCCAGCATTTT. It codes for CASSRTSNSNQPQHF.